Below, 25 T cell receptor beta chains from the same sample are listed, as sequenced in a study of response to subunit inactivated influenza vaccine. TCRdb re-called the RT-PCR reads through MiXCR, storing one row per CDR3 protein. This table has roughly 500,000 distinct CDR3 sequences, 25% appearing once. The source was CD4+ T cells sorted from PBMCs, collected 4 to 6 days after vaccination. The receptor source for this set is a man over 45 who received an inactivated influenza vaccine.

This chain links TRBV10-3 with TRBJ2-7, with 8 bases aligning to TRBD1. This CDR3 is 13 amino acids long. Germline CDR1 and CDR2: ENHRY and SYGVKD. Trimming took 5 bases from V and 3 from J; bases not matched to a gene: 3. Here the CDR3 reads CAISPDRGYEQYF. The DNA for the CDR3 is TGTGCCATCAGTCCCGACAGGGGCTACGAGCAGTACTTC.

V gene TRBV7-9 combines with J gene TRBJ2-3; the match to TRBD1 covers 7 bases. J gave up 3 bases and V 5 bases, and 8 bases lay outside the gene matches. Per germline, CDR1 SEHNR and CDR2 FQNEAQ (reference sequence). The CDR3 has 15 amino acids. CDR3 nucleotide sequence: TGTGCCAGCAGCACAGGACAGGCTGGAACAGATACGCAGTATTTT. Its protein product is CASSTGQAGTDTQYF. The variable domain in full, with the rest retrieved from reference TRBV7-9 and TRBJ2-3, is DTGVSQNPRHKITKRGQNVTFRCDPISEHNRLYWYRQTLGQGPEFLTYFQNEAQLEKSRLLSDRFSAERPKGSFSTLEIQRTEQGDSAMYLCASSTGQAGTDTQYFGPGTRLTVL.

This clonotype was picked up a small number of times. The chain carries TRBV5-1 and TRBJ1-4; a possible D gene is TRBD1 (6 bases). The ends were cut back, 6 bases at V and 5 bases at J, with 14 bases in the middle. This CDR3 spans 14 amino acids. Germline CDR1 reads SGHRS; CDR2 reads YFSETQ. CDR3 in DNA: TGCGCCAGCAACCAGGGGACCTTAAATGAAAAACTGTTTTTT. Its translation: CASNQGTLNEKLFF.

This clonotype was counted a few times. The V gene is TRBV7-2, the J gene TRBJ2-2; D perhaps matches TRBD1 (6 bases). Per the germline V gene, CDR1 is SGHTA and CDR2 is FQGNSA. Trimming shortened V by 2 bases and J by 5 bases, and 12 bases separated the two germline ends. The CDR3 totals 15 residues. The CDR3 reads CASSLTGMETGELFF. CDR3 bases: TGTGCCAGCAGCTTAACAGGGATGGAAACCGGGGAGCTGTTTTTT.

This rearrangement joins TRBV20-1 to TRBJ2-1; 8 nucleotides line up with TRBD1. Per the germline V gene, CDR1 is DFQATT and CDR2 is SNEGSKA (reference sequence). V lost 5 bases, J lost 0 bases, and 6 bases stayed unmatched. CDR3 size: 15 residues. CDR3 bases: TGCAGTGCTCGCGGACAGGGCGCCTCCTACAATGAGCAGTTCTTC. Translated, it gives CSARGQGASYNEQFF.

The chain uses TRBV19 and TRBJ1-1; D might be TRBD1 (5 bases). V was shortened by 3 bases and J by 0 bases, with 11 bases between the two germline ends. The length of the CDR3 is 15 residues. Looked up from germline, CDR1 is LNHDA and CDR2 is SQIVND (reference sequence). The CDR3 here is CASSIFGGMNTEAFF. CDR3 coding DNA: TGTGCCAGTAGTATTTTTGGGGGGATGAACACTGAAGCTTTCTTT.

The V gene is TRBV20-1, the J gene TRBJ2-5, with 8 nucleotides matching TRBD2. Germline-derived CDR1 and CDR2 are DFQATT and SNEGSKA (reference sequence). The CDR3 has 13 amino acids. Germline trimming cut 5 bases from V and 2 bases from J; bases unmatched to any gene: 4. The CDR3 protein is CSALVAGQETQYF. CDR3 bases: TGCAGTGCTCTTGTAGCGGGACAAGAGACCCAGTACTTC.

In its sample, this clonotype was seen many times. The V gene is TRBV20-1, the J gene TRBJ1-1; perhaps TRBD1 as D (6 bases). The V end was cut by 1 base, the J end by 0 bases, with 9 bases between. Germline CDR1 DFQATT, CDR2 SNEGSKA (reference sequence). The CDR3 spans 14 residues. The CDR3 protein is CSARGTDLNTEAFF. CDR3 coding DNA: TGCAGTGCTAGAGGGACAGACTTGAACACTGAAGCTTTCTTT.

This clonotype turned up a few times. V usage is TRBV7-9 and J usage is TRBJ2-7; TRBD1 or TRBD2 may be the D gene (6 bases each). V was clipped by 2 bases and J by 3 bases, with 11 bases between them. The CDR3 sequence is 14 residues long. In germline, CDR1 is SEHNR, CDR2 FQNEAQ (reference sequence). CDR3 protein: CASSLIGGGYEQYF. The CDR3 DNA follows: TGTGCCAGCAGCTTAATAGGAGGGGGCTACGAGCAGTACTTC.

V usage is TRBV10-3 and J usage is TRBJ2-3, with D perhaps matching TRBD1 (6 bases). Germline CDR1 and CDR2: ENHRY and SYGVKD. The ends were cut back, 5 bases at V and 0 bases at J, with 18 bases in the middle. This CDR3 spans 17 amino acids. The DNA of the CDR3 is TGTGCCATCAGTCCTCGGACAGCGAGACTCAGCACAGATACGCAGTATTTT. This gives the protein CAISPRTARLSTDTQYF.

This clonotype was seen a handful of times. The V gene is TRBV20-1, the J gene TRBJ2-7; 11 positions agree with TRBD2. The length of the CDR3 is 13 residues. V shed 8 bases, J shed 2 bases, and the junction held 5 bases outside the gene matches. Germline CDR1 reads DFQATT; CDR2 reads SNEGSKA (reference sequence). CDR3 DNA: TGCAGTTCTATTAGCGGGGGGGCCTACGAGCAGTACTTC. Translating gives CSSISGGAYEQYF.

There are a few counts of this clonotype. The DNA for the CDR3 is TGTGCCAGCAGTTCCCTTCGGGGCCCCTCTGGAAACACCATATATTTT. The encoded protein is CASSSLRGPSGNTIYF. This chain connects TRBV28 to TRBJ1-3, with D possibly matching TRBD1 (5 bases). This CDR3 has 16 amino acids. From germline, CDR1 is MDHEN and CDR2 SYDVKM. V gave up 4 bases and J gave up 0 bases, with 13 bases separating them.

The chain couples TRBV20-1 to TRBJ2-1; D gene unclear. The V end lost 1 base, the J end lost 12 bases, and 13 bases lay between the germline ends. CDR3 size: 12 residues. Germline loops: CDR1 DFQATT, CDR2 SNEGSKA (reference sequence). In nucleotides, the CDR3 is TGCAGTGCTAGAGTAGTGGATTTAGTGCAGTTCTTC. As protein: CSARVVDLVQFF.

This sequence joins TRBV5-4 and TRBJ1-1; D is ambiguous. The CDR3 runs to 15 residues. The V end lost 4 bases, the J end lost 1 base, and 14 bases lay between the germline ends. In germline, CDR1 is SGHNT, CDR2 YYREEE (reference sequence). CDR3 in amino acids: CASSPHGSGNTEAFF. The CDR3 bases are TGTGCCAGCAGCCCCCACGGGTCGGGGAACACTGAAGCTTTCTTT.

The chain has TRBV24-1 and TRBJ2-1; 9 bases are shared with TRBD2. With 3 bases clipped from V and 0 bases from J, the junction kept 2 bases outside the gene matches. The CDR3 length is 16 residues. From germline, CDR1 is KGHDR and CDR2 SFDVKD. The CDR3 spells CATSDQTSGSYNEQFF. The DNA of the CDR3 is TGTGCCACCAGTGATCAGACTAGCGGCTCCTACAATGAGCAGTTCTTC.

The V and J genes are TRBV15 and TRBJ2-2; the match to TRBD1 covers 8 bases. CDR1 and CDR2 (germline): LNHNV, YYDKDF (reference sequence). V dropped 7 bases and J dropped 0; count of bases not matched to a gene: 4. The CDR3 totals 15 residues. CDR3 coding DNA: TGTGCCACCACCCCGGACAGGGCGAACACCGGGGAGCTGTTTTTT. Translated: CATTPDRANTGELFF.

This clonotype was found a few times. CDR3 sequence reads: CSARSGGTQYF. The CDR3 coding sequence is TGCAGTGCCCGGTCCGGGGGGACCCAGTACTTC. The chain uses TRBV20-1 and TRBJ2-5; D may be TRBD2 (6 bases). V dropped 6 bases and J dropped 7 bases, with 12 bases sitting between them. Germline CDR1 is DFQATT and CDR2 is SNEGSKA (reference sequence). This CDR3 region has 11 residues.

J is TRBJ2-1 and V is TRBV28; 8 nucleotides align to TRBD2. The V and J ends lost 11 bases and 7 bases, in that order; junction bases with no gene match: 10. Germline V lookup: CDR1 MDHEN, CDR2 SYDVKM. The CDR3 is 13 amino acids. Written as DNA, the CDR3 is TGTGCCCTGGGACTAGGGACCGCAAATGAGCAGTTCTTC. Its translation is CALGLGTANEQFF.

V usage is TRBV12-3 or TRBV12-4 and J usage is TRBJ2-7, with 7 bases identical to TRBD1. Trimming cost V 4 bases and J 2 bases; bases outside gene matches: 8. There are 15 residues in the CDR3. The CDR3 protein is CASSWGTVVTYEQYF. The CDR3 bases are TGTGCCAGCAGTTGGGGGACAGTAGTGACCTACGAGCAGTACTTC.

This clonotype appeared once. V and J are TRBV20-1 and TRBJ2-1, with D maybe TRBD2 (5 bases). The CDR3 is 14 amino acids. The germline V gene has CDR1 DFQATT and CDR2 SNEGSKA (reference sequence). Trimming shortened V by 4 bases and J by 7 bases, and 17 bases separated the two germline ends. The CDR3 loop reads CSATKPAGGNEQFF. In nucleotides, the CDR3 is TGCAGTGCTACTAAACCGGCGGGCGGTAATGAGCAGTTCTTC.

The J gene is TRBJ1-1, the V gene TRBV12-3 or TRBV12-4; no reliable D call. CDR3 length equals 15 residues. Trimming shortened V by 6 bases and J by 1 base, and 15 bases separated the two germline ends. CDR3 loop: CASSWAATSNTEAFF. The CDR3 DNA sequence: TGTGCCAGCAGCTGGGCAGCGACATCGAACACTGAAGCTTTCTTT.

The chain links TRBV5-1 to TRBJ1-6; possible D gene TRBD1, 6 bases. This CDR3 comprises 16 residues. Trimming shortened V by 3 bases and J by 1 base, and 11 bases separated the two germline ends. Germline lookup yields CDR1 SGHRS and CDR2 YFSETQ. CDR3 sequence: CASSSEQGSYNSPLHF. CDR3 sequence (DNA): TGCGCCAGCAGCTCTGAACAGGGTTCCTATAATTCACCCCTCCACTTT. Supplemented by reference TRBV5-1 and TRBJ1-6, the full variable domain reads KAGVTQTPRYLIKTRGQQVTLSCSPISGHRSVSWYQQTPGQGLQFLFEYFSETQRNKGNFPGRFSGRQFSNSRSEMNVSTLELGDSALYLCASSSEQGSYNSPLHFGNGTRLTVT.

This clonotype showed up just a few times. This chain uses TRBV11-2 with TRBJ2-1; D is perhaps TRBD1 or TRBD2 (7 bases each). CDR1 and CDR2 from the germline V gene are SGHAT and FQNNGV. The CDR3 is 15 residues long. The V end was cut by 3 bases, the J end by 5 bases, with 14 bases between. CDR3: CASSFLRGGNNEQFF. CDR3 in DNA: TGTGCCAGCAGCTTCCTCAGGGGGGGCAACAATGAGCAGTTCTTC.

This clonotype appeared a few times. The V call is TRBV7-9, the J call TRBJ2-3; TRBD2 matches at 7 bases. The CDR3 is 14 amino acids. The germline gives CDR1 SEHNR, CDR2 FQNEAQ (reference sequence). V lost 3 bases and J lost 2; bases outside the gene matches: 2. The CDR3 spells CASSFRGVTDTQYF. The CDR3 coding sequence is TGTGCCAGCAGCTTCCGGGGGGTCACAGATACGCAGTATTTT.

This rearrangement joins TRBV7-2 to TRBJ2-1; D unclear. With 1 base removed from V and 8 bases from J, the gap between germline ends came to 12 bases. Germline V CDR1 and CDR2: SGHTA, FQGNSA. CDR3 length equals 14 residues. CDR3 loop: CASSLEKGGYEQFF. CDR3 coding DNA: TGTGCCAGCAGCTTAGAAAAGGGTGGGTATGAGCAGTTCTTC. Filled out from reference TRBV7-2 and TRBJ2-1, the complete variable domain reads GAGVSQSPSNKVTEKGKDVELRCDPISGHTALYWYRQSLGQGLEFLIYFQGNSAPDKSGLPSDRFSAERTGGSVSTLTIQRTQQEDSAVYLCASSLEKGGYEQFFGPGTRLTVL.